This is a list of T cell receptor beta chains from one sample in a study of cytomegalovirus exposure and HLA in healthy donors. Libraries were prepared by immunoSEQ multiplex PCR; TCRdb keeps only in-frame clonotypes and omits some of them. The sample has about 160,000 clones, 80% to 90% seen once. Sequenced sample: PBMCs. Receptors originate from a woman under 30 in good health and CMV-seronegative. CDR3s include the opening cysteine and the closing phenylalanine or tryptophan. A D gene is named only where the DNA matches it firmly. Only part of the rows carry a size: once, few, many, or a class if the clone is expanded.

clone_size,j_call,v_call,d_call,cdr3_nt,cdr3_aa
.,TRBJ2-3,TRBV7-3,.,TGTGCCAGCAGCTTAAGACACAGAGATACGCAGTATTTT,CASSLRHRDTQYF
.,TRBJ1-3,TRBV5-1,TRBD1,TGCGCCAGCAGCGCGGGACAGGGGTCCTCTGGAAACACCATATATTTT,CASSAGQGSSGNTIYF
.,TRBJ2-7,TRBV7-2,.,TGTGCCAGCAGCTTAGTGGTTACCCCCGGCTGGGCCAGGGCCCCCGAGCAGTACTTC,CASSLVVTPGWARAPEQYF
.,TRBJ1-2,TRBV19,TRBD1,TGTGCCAGTAGTGAACGGGACAGGGGGCTTTCCGGTGGCTACACCTTC,CASSERDRGLSGGYTF
few,TRBJ2-5,TRBV7-9,TRBD2,TGTGCCAGCAGCCCGCGACTAGCGAAAACCAAAGAGACCCAGTACTTC,CASSPRLAKTKETQYF
.,TRBJ2-1,TRBV7-8,.,TGTGCCAGCAGCTTCCAGCGGGCCGGGAATGAGCAGTTCTTC,CASSFQRAGNEQFF
.,TRBJ1-1,TRBV4-2,TRBD1,TGTGCCAGCAGCCAAGGGCTACAGGGGGATAGTGAAGCTTTCTTT,CASSQGLQGDSEAFF
.,TRBJ1-5,TRBV6-6,TRBD1,TGTGCCAGCAGAACTAAAGGGACAGCCAATCAGCCCCAGCATTTT,CASRTKGTANQPQHF
.,TRBJ2-2,TRBV11-3,.,TGTGCCAGAATCGCGGGAATTCGATCCACCGGGGAGCTGTTTTTT,CARIAGIRSTGELFF
.,TRBJ1-2,TRBV7-8,.,TGTGCCAGCAGCTTAGATAGAGATGGCTACACCTTC,CASSLDRDGYTF
few,TRBJ2-7,TRBV5-5,TRBD1,TGTGCCAGCAGCGAACGGACAGGTCGTTCCTACGAGCAGTACTTC,CASSERTGRSYEQYF
.,TRBJ2-5,TRBV29-1,TRBD2,TGCAGTCTTGGGGCTAGCGGGGCCGCGGAGACCCAGTACTTC,CSLGASGAAETQYF
.,TRBJ1-6,TRBV30,TRBD1,TGTGCCTGGAGTCCACTCGACAGGGCAAGGAGCTCCTATAATTCACCCCTCCACTTT,CAWSPLDRARSSYNSPLHF
.,TRBJ1-3,TRBV5-1,TRBD1,TGCGCCAGCAGCTTGGGGGGACAGAGAAACACCATATATTTT,CASSLGGQRNTIYF
.,TRBJ2-1,TRBV4-1,TRBD2,TGCGCCAGCAGCCAACGTAGACTAGCGGTCGGTCTGTTCTTC,CASSQRRLAVGLFF
.,TRBJ1-5,TRBV5-8,TRBD1,TGTGCCAGCAGCTTTTCCCCGGGACAGGGGAAACAGCCCCAGCATTTT,CASSFSPGQGKQPQHF
.,TRBJ2-1,TRBV5-1,TRBD2,TGCGCCAGCAGCCCCCGAGTCGGGACTAAAGGTCTTGAGCAGTTCTTC,CASSPRVGTKGLEQFF
.,TRBJ1-1,TRBV28,TRBD1,TGTGCCAGCAGTCCTGGACAGGGGTCAACTGAAGCTTTCTTT,CASSPGQGSTEAFF
.,TRBJ2-7,TRBV6-6,TRBD1,TGTGCCAGCAGTCCAGACAGGGTCTTGTACTACGAGCAGTACTTC,CASSPDRVLYYEQYF
.,TRBJ1-3,TRBV7-9,TRBD1,TGTGCCAGCAGCGTCCCGACAGGGCAGCAAGGAAACACCATATATTTT,CASSVPTGQQGNTIYF
.,TRBJ2-7,TRBV7-9,TRBD1,TGTTCCAGCATCAGAACGGGACAGGCAACCTACGAGCAGTACTTC,CSSIRTGQATYEQYF
.,TRBJ2-2,TRBV19,.,TGTGCCAGTAAACCAGATGGTGCCGGGGAGCTGTTTTTT,CASKPDGAGELFF
.,TRBJ1-1,TRBV29-1,.,TGCAGCGCACCGTCGGGGGTGGGCACTGAAGCTTTCTTT,CSAPSGVGTEAFF
.,TRBJ1-4,TRBV15,.,TGTGCCACCAGCAGAGTTGGGTCGGGGGGTGAAAAACTGTTTTTT,CATSRVGSGGEKLFF
once,TRBJ2-7,TRBV4-1,.,TGCGCCAGCAGCCAAGGGGGGGGCGGGATCGAGCAGTACTTC,CASSQGGGGIEQYF
.,TRBJ2-1,TRBV14,TRBD2,TGTGCCAGCAGCCGAAAACTCGGGACTAGCGGGGGGGGCAATGAGCAGTTCTTC,CASSRKLGTSGGGNEQFF
.,TRBJ1-2,TRBV27,TRBD1,TGTGCCAGCGGAAGACAGGGCAACTATGGCTACACCTTC,CASGRQGNYGYTF
once,TRBJ2-1,TRBV28,.,TGTGCCAGCAGTCCCCTCCCTCTAAATGAGCAGTTCTTC,CASSPLPLNEQFF
.,TRBJ2-1,TRBV13,.,TGTGCCAGCAGCTTAAGAGTTGAGATTTACTCCTACAATGAGCAGTTCTTC,CASSLRVEIYSYNEQFF
.,TRBJ1-3,TRBV27,.,TGTGCCAGCAGTTTAAGGGGCACTGGAAACACCATATATTTT,CASSLRGTGNTIYF